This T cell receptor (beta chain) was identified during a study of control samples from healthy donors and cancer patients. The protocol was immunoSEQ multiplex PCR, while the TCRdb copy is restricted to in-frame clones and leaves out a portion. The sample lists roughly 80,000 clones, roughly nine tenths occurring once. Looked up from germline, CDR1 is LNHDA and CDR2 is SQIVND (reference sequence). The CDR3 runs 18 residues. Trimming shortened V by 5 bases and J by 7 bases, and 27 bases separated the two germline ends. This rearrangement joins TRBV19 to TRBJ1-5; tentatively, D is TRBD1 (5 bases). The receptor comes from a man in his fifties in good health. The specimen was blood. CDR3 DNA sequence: TGTGCCAGTAGTCCAAAAACCACAGGAATATTTCGATTACAGCCCCAGCATTTT. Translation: CASSPKTTGIFRLQPQHF.